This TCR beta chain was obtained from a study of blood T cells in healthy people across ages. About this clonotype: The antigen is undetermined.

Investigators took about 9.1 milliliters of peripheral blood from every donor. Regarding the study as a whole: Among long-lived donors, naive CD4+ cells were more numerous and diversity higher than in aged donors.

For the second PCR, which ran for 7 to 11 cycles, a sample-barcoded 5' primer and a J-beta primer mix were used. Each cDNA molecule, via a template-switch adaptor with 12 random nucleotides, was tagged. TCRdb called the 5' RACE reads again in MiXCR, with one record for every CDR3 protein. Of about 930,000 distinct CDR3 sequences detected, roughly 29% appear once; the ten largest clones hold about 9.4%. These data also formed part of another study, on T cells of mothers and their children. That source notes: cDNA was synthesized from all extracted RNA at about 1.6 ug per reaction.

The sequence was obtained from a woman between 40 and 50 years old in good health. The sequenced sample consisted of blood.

CDR3 protein: CAISAKNTGELFF. CDR3 nucleotides: TGTGCCATCAGTGCAAAGAACACCGGGGAGCTGTTTTTT. The chain is built from TRBV10-3 and TRBJ2-2; no definite D call. This CDR3 contains 13 residues. Germline CDR1 and CDR2: ENHRY and SYGVKD. V lost 4 bases and J lost 1, with 4 bases in between.